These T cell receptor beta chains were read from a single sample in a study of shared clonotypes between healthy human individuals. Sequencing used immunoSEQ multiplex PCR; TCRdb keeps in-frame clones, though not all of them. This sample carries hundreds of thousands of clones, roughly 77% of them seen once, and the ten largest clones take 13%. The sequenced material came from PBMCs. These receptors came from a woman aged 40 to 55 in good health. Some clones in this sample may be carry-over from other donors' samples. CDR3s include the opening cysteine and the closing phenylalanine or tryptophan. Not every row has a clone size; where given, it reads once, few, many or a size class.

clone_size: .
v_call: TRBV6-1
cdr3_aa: CASSEHWGKLLGYTF

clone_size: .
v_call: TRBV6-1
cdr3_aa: CASSEPTYLTQYF

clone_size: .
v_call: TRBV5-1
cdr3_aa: CASSLDRGNEKLFF

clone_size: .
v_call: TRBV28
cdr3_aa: CASRNGAQETQYF

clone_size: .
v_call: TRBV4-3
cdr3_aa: CASSQEVQGHRPQHF

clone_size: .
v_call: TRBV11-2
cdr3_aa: CASSPGTLGEQYF

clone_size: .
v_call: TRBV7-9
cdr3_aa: CASSRQGNPDTQYF

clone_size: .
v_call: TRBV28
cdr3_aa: CASSSREDGGQPQHF

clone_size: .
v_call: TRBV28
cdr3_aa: CASSFGLRGDEQFF

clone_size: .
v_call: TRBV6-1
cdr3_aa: CASSEIGRVGDIQYF

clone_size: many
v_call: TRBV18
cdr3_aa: CASCRGTNEKLFF

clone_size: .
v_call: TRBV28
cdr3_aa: CAGALTHNYGYTF

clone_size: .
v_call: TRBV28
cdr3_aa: CASRSTGEETQYF

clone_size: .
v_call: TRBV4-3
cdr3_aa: CASSQAGALGETQYF

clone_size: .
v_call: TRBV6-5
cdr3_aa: CASSPWGGPNTEAFF

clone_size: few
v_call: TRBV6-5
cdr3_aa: CASSYRREGVYEQYF

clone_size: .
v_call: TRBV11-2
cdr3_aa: CASSSGLSYEQYF

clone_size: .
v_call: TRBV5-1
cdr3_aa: CASSSGTGETQYF